The subject of this entry is one T cell receptor (beta chain). No antigen is known for it. MiXCR, applied by TCRdb to the reads, yields one record per CDR3 protein. The table records roughly 310,000 distinct CDR3 sequences, around a sixth of them present only once. The entry originates in a study of T cell repertoires in cytomegalovirus infection. Study-level background: Carrying CMV and the relevant HLA type showed in public TCR beta signatures. Study results and limitations: CMV-specific TCR beta clonotypes restricted by HLA-C were the ones dominating the ex vivo response.

Between the trimmed V and J ends, which lost 2 bases and 0 bases, there was a span of 7 bases. The CDR3 sequence is 15 residues long. The germline V gene encodes CDR1 MNHEY and CDR2 SVGAGI. The source of this sequence is a human donor in good health (CMV status not recorded). Some clones in this sample may be carry-over from other donors' samples. The source material was PBMCs. The gene calls are TRBV6-5 and TRBJ1-4; the D gene is possibly TRBD1 (5 bases). CDR3 region: CASSYATATNEKLFF. CDR3 bases: TGTGCCAGCAGTTACGCGACAGCAACTAATGAAAAACTGTTTTTT.